A single sample is the source of the 7 T cell receptor beta chains below, sequenced in a study of blood T cell repertoires in COVID-19. Libraries were prepared by immunoSEQ multiplex PCR; TCRdb keeps only in-frame clonotypes and omits some of them. The sample records about 82,000 clones, around 88% being singletons. The specimen was PBMCs or T cells enriched from blood (not recorded which). These receptors all come from a woman in her fifties or sixties with acute COVID-19.

The V gene is TRBV2, the J gene TRBJ2-7; 9 bases map to TRBD2. The germline gives CDR1 SNHLY, CDR2 FYNNEI. This CDR3 region has 16 residues. After removal of 2 bases from V and 11 bases from J, the junction contained 16 bases not matched to a gene. The CDR3 DNA reads as TGTGCCAGCAGTGAAAGAAGGGGATTTTTAGCGGGAGACAAGTACTTC. This codes for CASSERRGFLAGDKYF.

The genes are TRBV10-2 and TRBJ1-5; possibly TRBD1 for D (6 bases). The CDR3 is 15 residues long. Looked up from germline, CDR1 is WSHSY and CDR2 is SAAADI. V was shortened by 5 bases and J by 4 bases, with 15 bases between the two germline ends. The CDR3 protein is CASSKTGPGNQPQHF. The CDR3 DNA reads TGCGCCAGCAGTAAAACAGGGCCGGGTAATCAGCCCCAGCATTTT.

This chain joins TRBV5-6 and TRBJ1-2; 7 bases match TRBD1. Germline CDR1 and CDR2: SGHDT and YYEEEE. The trim removed 0 bases at V and 7 bases at J, leaving 3 bases unmatched. The CDR3 is 13 amino acids. Here the CDR3 DNA reads TGTGCCAGCAGCTTGGACAGGGGTCGTGGCTACACCTTC. This gives the protein CASSLDRGRGYTF. Filled out from reference TRBV5-6 and TRBJ1-2, the complete variable domain reads DAGVTQSPTHLIKTRGQQVTLRCSPKSGHDTVSWYQQALGQGPQFIFQYYEEEERQRGNFPDRFSGHQFPNYSSELNVNALLLGDSALYLCASSLDRGRGYTFGSGTRLTVV.

The rearrangement uses TRBV6-2 or TRBV6-3 and TRBJ1-2; weak D call: TRBD1 (6 bases). Trimming took off 0 bases at V and 2 bases at J, with 16 bases between the two ends. Germline V gene lookup returns CDR1 MNHEY and CDR2 SVGEGT. The CDR3 is made up of 17 amino acids. This chain's CDR3 is CASSYSIDRRRNYGYTF. CDR3 DNA: TGTGCCAGCAGTTACTCCATCGACAGGCGGCGGAACTATGGCTACACCTTC.

V usage is TRBV9 and J usage is TRBJ2-2; 9 bases are shared with TRBD1. The CDR3 totals 15 residues. Germline CDR1 is SGDLS and CDR2 is YYNGEE. After removal of 5 bases from V and 1 base from J, the junction contained 3 bases not matched to a gene. In nucleotides, the CDR3 is TGTGCCAGCAGAAGGACAGGGGAGAACACCGGGGAGCTGTTTTTT. It encodes CASRRTGENTGELFF.

The gene calls are TRBV4-2 and TRBJ1-2, with 7 bases identical to TRBD1. CDR1 is LGHNA, CDR2 YNFKEQ, per germline. V gave up 0 bases and J gave up 5 bases; unmatched junction bases: 9. CDR3 length: 16 amino acids. The CDR3 nucleotides are TGTGCCAGCAGCCAAGATAGACAGGGTGTATGGTATGGCTACACCTTC. Its translation is CASSQDRQGVWYGYTF.

The gene calls are TRBV19 and TRBJ2-2, with TRBD1 identical over 9 bases. V dropped 6 bases and J dropped 1; count of bases not matched to a gene: 6. Germline V gives CDR1 LNHDA, CDR2 SQIVND (reference sequence). The CDR3 runs to 16 residues. In DNA form, the CDR3 reads TGTGCCAGTAGGGGGGGACAGGGATTGAACACCGGGGAGCTGTTTTTT. Amino acids: CASRGGQGLNTGELFF.